A single sample gave rise to the 22 T cell receptor beta chains below, sequenced in a study of T cell responses to AZD1222 COVID-19 vaccine. The table came from immunoSEQ multiplex PCR; TCRdb's copy has only in-frame clones and leaves some out. The sample lists 99,000 or so clones, roughly 90% occurring once. The sample in question was peripheral blood, obtained on day 0 of AZD1222 vaccination. These receptors all come from an adult in good health.

This clone was recorded only once. The chain combines TRBV6-5 with TRBJ2-5; no clear D. Germline V lookup: CDR1 MNHEY, CDR2 SVGAGI. The CDR3 spans 12 residues. V lost 5 bases and J 5 bases, leaving 9 bases between the germline ends. The CDR3 coding sequence is TGTGCCAGCAGTCCCGGCGGTGAGACCCAGTACTTC. It translates to CASSPGGETQYF.

V is TRBV7-8 and J is TRBJ1-4, with TRBD1 matching over 8 bases. Germline CDR1 reads SGHVS; CDR2 reads FQNEAQ. J gave up 7 bases and V 5 bases, and 9 bases lay outside the gene matches. The CDR3 runs to 15 residues. Written as DNA, the CDR3 is TGTGCCAGCAGCCCGGACAGGGCAAGCGGTGAAAAACTGTTTTTT. Protein: CASSPDRASGEKLFF.

The V gene is TRBV27, the J gene TRBJ2-7; the match to TRBD2 covers 12 bases. Looked up from germline, CDR1 is MNHEY and CDR2 is SMNVEV (reference sequence). V gave up 5 bases and J gave up 5 bases; unmatched junction bases: 7. The CDR3 has 15 residues. The CDR3 sequence: CASSLAGGPGHEQYF. In nucleotides, the CDR3 is TGTGCCAGCAGTCTAGCGGGAGGGCCGGGCCACGAGCAGTACTTC.

The V and J genes are TRBV5-1 and TRBJ1-6; D is perhaps TRBD1 (5 bases). The germline CDR1 and CDR2 sequences are SGHRS and YFSETQ. V was clipped by 2 bases and J by 8 bases, with 11 bases between them. This CDR3 spans 14 amino acids. CDR3 residues: CASSFGGGDSPLHF. The CDR3 DNA reads TGCGCCAGCAGCTTTGGTGGGGGGGATTCACCCCTCCACTTT.

CDR3 DNA: TGTGCCAGCAGCGCCGGGACAGCCACCTACGAGCAGTACTTC. Its protein is CASSAGTATYEQYF. The genes are TRBV2 and TRBJ2-7; 7 nucleotides line up with TRBD1. Germline V gene sequence: CDR1 SNHLY, CDR2 FYNNEI. The CDR3 contains 14 residues. The V gene end was trimmed by 6 bases and the J gene end by 2 bases; junction bases not matched to a gene: 7.

The V gene is TRBV15, the J gene TRBJ2-4, with 9 bases fitting TRBD1. This CDR3 is 14 amino acids long. Germline trimming cut 2 bases from V and 6 bases from J; bases unmatched to any gene: 2. The germline V gene encodes CDR1 LNHNV and CDR2 YYDKDF (reference sequence). The CDR3 protein is CATSRRTGVNIQYF. The CDR3, as DNA: TGTGCCACCAGCAGACGGACAGGGGTAAACATTCAGTACTTC. The whole variable domain, filled in from reference TRBV15 and TRBJ2-4, reads DAMVIQNPRYQVTQFGKPVTLSCSQTLNHNVMYWYQQKSSQAPKLLFHYYDKDFNNEADTPDNFQSRRPNTSFCFLDIRSPGLGDTAMYLCATSRRTGVNIQYFGAGTRLSVL.

The rearrangement uses TRBV3-1 (or the pseudogene TRBV3-2) and TRBJ2-1; D may be TRBD2 (5 bases). Germline V CDR1 and CDR2: LGHDT, YNNKEL (reference sequence). There are 16 residues in the CDR3. V was cut by 1 base and J by 5 bases, with 15 bases left in between. CDR3 bases: TGTGCCAGCAGCCAAGCGGCCTTGAGAGGGAACAATGAGCAGTTCTTC. Amino acids: CASSQAALRGNNEQFF.

This clone was counted a single time. The V and J genes are TRBV6-2 or TRBV6-3 and TRBJ1-2, with 8 nucleotides matching TRBD1. The CDR3 is 15 residues long. V shed 5 bases, J shed 4 bases, and the junction held 9 bases outside the gene matches. Germline CDR1 reads MNHEY; CDR2 reads SVGEGT. The CDR3 region has the DNA TGTGCCAGCAGTATTTCCGGGGACAGGAGCTATGGCTACACCTTC. Translated: CASSISGDRSYGYTF.

This sequence joins TRBV11-2 and TRBJ1-5; D is undetermined. V was clipped by 2 bases and J by 7 bases, with 9 bases between them. CDR3 length: 13 residues. Germline V gene data show CDR1 as SGHAT and CDR2 as FQNNGV. The CDR3 region is CASSLYREQPQHF. The CDR3 bases are TGTGCCAGCAGCTTATATCGTGAACAGCCCCAGCATTTT.

V gene TRBV5-4 combines with J gene TRBJ2-5; 10 bases align to TRBD2. Germline CDR1 reads SGHNT; CDR2 reads YYREEE (reference sequence). The CDR3 covers 16 residues. With V trimmed by 4 bases and J by 1 base, 7 bases remained unmatched. The chain's CDR3 is CASSPAQRGGQETQYF. The CDR3 nucleotides are TGTGCCAGCAGCCCGGCCCAGCGGGGGGGCCAAGAGACCCAGTACTTC.

The chain couples TRBV15 to TRBJ2-7; the D gene is possibly TRBD1 (5 bases). The germline CDR1 and CDR2 sequences are LNHNV and YYDKDF (reference sequence). This CDR3 spans 13 amino acids. V dropped 3 bases and J dropped 12 bases, with 18 bases sitting between them. The CDR3 loop is CATSRGEQAPGYF. CDR3 nucleotide sequence: TGTGCCACCAGCAGGGGCGAACAGGCTCCTGGGTACTTC.

The chain joins TRBV6-5 to TRBJ2-1; D gene uncertain. Trimming shortened V by 7 bases and J by 6 bases, and 19 bases separated the two germline ends. This CDR3 region has 15 residues. The germline CDR1 and CDR2 sequences are MNHEY and SVGAGI. CDR3 bases: TGTGCCAGCACCTCACCCCTCCTTACCTCCAATGAGCAGTTCTTC. This gives the protein CASTSPLLTSNEQFF.

This chain connects TRBV7-9 to TRBJ2-1; a weak D match, TRBD2 (5 bases). Trimming left V 5 bases short and J 2 bases short, with 16 bases between. The V gene's germline CDR1 is SEHNR and CDR2 FQNEAQ (reference sequence). The CDR3 totals 16 residues. DNA for the CDR3: TGTGCCAGCAGCCGCTCAGAGGACTTGGCCTACAATGAGCAGTTCTTC. The encoded protein is CASSRSEDLAYNEQFF.

The chain links TRBV28 to TRBJ1-1; a weak D match, TRBD1 (6 bases). The CDR3 is made up of 13 amino acids. The germline V gene encodes CDR1 MDHEN and CDR2 SYDVKM. The ends were cut back, 3 bases at V and 8 bases at J, with 13 bases in the middle. The CDR3 sequence: CASSFFITGEAFF. The CDR3 nucleotides are TGTGCCAGCAGTTTCTTCATAACAGGGGAAGCTTTCTTT.

The chain recombines TRBV21-1 with TRBJ2-3; the DNA was not used to check the table's D call, TRBD2. TRBV21-1 is a pseudogene locus. This CDR3 has 13 amino acids. CDR3 coding DNA: TGTGCCACTAACGGGCGGAGGGGAGATACGCAGTATTTT. This encodes CATNGRRGDTQYF.

The genes are TRBV27 and TRBJ1-2; D not certain. V was cut by 7 bases and J by 4 bases, with 19 bases left in between. CDR3 size: 15 residues. From germline, CDR1 is MNHEY and CDR2 SMNVEV (reference sequence). The CDR3 spells CASISLILPFYGYTF. The CDR3 DNA reads as TGTGCCAGCATTTCTTTGATTCTCCCTTTCTATGGCTACACCTTC.

The rearrangement links TRBV9 to TRBJ1-3; D is unclear. Germline CDR1 is SGDLS and CDR2 is YYNGEE. The CDR3 runs 17 residues. V lost 0 bases and J lost 0, with 13 bases in between. CDR3 region: CASSVEVPEVSGNTIYF. The CDR3 DNA follows: TGTGCCAGCAGCGTAGAAGTCCCGGAGGTCTCTGGAAACACCATATATTTT.

This chain connects TRBV5-1 to TRBJ2-7; D is possibly TRBD2 (5 bases). Germline V gives CDR1 SGHRS, CDR2 YFSETQ. The CDR3 has 16 amino acids. V was cut by 0 bases and J by 0 bases, with 13 bases left in between. CDR3 nucleotides: TGCGCCAGCAGCTTGGACGCAGCGGCGAGCTCCTACGAGCAGTACTTC. This codes for CASSLDAAASSYEQYF.

This clone came up once. The chain uses TRBV12-5 and TRBJ1-3; D gene unclear. Germline V gives CDR1 LGHNT, CDR2 FRNRAP. V lost 5 bases and J lost 7, with 9 bases in between. The CDR3 runs 12 residues. CDR3 DNA: TGTGCTAGTGGTACCTATGGCAACACCATATATTTT. Translated: CASGTYGNTIYF.

The chain combines TRBV10-3 with TRBJ2-1, with TRBD2 matching 7 bases. With V trimmed by 2 bases and J by 0 bases, 1 base remained unmatched. CDR1 ENHRY and CDR2 SYGVKD come from the germline V gene. The CDR3 is made up of 15 amino acids. CDR3 sequence reads: CAISEGGSSYNEQFF. The CDR3 nucleotides are TGTGCCATCAGTGAGGGCGGGAGCTCCTACAATGAGCAGTTCTTC.

The chain employs TRBV2 and TRBJ2-2, with 8 bases lining up with TRBD1. The CDR3 loop spans 17 amino acids. Germline trimming cut 6 bases from V and 1 base from J; bases unmatched to any gene: 10. Germline values: CDR1 SNHLY, CDR2 FYNNEI. In DNA, the CDR3 is TGTGCCAGCAGGAAGCGGATCGGGACAGGGAACACCGGGGAGCTGTTTTTT. Translating it yields CASRKRIGTGNTGELFF.

The chain joins TRBV5-4 to TRBJ1-4; TRBD1 agrees at 8 bases. The V segment lost 4 bases and the J segment 4 bases; nucleotides outside the gene matches: 6. Germline loops: CDR1 SGHNT, CDR2 YYREEE (reference sequence). CDR3 length equals 15 residues. Here the CDR3 DNA reads TGTGCCAGCAGCCGCCAGGACAGGGATAATGAAAAACTGTTTTTT. Its translation: CASSRQDRDNEKLFF.